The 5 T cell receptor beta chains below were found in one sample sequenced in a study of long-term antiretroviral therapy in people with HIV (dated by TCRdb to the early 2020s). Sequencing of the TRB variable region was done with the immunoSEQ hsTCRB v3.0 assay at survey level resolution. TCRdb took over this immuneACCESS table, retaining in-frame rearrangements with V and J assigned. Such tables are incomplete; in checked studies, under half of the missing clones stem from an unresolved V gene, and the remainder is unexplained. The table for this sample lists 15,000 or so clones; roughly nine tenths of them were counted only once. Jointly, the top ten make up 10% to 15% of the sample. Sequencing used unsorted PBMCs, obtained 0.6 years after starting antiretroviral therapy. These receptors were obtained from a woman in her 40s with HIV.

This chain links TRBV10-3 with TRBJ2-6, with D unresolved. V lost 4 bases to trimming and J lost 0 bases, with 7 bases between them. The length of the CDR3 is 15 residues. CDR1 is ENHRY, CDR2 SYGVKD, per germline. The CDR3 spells CAISVEPSGANVLTF. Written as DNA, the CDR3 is TGTGCCATCAGTGTTGAGCCCTCTGGGGCCAACGTCCTGACTTTC.

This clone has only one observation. CDR3 sequence: CASSSPPSVKGTGELFF. The DNA of the CDR3 is TGTGCCAGCAGCTCACCTCCTAGCGTCAAGGGAACCGGGGAGCTGTTTTTT. V is TRBV11-2 and J is TRBJ2-2, with D perhaps TRBD2 (6 bases). The CDR3 loop spans 17 amino acids. V shed 4 bases and J shed 5 bases, with 20 bases lying between them. The germline CDR1 and CDR2 sequences are SGHAT and FQNNGV.

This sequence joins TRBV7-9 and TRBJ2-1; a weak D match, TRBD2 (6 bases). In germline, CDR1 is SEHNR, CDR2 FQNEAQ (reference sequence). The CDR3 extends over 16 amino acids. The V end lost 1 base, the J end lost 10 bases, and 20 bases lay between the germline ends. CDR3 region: CASSLEETSRGREQFF. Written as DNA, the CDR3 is TGTGCCAGCAGCTTAGAGGAAACTAGCAGAGGTAGGGAGCAGTTCTTC.

CDR3: CASSLGGDTEAFF. The CDR3 region has the DNA TGCGCCAGCAGCTTGGGCGGGGACACTGAAGCTTTCTTT. This chain connects TRBV5-1 to TRBJ1-1; D unresolved. V lost 0 bases and J 3 bases, leaving 6 bases between the germline ends. The CDR3 has 13 amino acids. CDR1 SGHRS and CDR2 YFSETQ come from the germline V gene.

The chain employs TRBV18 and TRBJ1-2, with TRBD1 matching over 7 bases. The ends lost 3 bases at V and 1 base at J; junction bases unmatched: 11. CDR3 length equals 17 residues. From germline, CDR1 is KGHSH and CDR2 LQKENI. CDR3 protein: CASSPLGTASSNYGYTF. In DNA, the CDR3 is TGTGCCAGCTCACCCCTGGGGACAGCTTCGAGTAACTATGGCTACACCTTC. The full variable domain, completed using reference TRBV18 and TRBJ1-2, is NAGVMQNPRHLVRRRGQEARLRCSPMKGHSHVYWYRQLPEEGLKFMVYLQKENIIDESGMPKERFSAEFPKEGPSILRIQQVVRGDSAAYFCASSPLGTASSNYGYTFGSGTRLTVV.